This T cell receptor beta chain appears in the sequencing data of a study of cytomegalovirus exposure and HLA in healthy donors. Overall study findings and caveats: Cytomegalovirus-associated TCR beta chains were listed, numbering 150 to 200. Immune exposure was documented only through CMV serostatus.

For this clone: Its specificity is unknown.

Trimming removed 4 bases from V and 7 bases from J, with 14 bases in between. Germline V gene lookup returns CDR1 MNHEY and CDR2 SMNVEV (reference sequence). The CDR3 consists of 14 residues. In the PCR, 60 Vbeta and 13 Jbeta primers were used. The repertoire was sequenced with immunoSEQ multiplex PCR; TCRdb's copy has only in-frame clones and lacks some. The sample gives 130,000 or so clones, around 79% of which show up once; around 1.5% is in the top ten. Sample: PBMCs. The TCR originated in a woman under 30 in good health and CMV-seronegative. This chain uses TRBV27 with TRBJ1-5; the D is unclear. The CDR3 DNA reads TGTGCCAGCAGTTCCCTCGGGTACGGGCAGCCCCAGCATTTT. Its protein is CASSSLGYGQPQHF.